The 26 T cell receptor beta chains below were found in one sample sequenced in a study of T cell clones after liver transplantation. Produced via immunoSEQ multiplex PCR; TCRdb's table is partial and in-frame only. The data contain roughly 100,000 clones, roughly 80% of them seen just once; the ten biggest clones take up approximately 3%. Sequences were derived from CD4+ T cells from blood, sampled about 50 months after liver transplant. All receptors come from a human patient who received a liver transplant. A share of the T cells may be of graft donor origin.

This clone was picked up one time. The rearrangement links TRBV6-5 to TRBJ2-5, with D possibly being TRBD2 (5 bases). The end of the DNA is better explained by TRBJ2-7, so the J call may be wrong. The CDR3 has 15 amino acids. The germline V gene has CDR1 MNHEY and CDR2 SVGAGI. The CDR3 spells CASRKTRWGEGEQYF. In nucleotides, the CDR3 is TGTGCCAGCAGAAAGACCCGATGGGGAGAGGGCGAGCAGTACTTC.

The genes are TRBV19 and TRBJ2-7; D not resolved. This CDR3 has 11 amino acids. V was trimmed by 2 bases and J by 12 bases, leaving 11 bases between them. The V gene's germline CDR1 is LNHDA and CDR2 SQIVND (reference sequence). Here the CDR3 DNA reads TGTGCCAGTAGTATAAAGGGATCAGGGTACTTC. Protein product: CASSIKGSGYF.

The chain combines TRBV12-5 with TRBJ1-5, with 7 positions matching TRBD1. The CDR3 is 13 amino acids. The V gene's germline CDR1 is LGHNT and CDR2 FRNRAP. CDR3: CATTQGGNQPQHF. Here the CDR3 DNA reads TGTGCCACGACCCAGGGGGGCAATCAGCCCCAGCATTTT.

Here the CDR3 DNA reads TGTGCCAGCCGGGCCGCCGGTTCACCCCTCCACTTT. This encodes CASRAAGSPLHF. The gene calls are TRBV6-1 and TRBJ1-6; D is uncertain. The germline V and J ends were trimmed by 8 bases and 9 bases, with 11 bases remaining between them. Germline CDR1 MNHNS, CDR2 SASEGT. The CDR3 contains 12 residues.

CDR3 protein: CASSPSKGNQPQHF. CDR3 in DNA: TGTGCCAGCTCACCGTCCAAGGGGAATCAGCCCCAGCATTTT. V gene TRBV18 combines with J gene TRBJ1-5, with D perhaps matching TRBD1 (5 bases). V lost 3 bases and J 4 bases, leaving 10 bases between the germline ends. This CDR3 is built from 14 residues. Germline V gives CDR1 KGHSH, CDR2 LQKENI.

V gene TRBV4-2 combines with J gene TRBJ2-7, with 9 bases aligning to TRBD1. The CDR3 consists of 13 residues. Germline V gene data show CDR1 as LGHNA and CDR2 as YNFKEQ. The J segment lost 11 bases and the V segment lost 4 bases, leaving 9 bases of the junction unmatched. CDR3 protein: CASSLHGQGMKYF. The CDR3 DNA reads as TGTGCCAGCAGCCTCCACGGACAGGGGATGAAGTACTTC.

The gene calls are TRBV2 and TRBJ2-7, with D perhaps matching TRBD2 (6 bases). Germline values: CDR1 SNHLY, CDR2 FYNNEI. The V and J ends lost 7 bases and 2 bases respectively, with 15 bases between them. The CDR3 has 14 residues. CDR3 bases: TGTGCCAGCACCGAGGGACTGCTAACCTACGAGCAGTACTTC. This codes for CASTEGLLTYEQYF.

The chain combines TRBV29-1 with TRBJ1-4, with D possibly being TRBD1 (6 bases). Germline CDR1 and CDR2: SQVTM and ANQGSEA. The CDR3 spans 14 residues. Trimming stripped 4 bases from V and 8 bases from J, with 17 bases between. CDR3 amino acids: CSVGHSRTAEKLFF. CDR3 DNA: TGCAGCGTTGGACACTCTAGGACAGCAGAAAAACTGTTTTTT.

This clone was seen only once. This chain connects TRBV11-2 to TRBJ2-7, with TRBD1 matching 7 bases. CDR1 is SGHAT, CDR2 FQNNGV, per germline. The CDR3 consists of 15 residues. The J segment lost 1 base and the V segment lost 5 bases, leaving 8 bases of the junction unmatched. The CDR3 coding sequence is TGTGCCAGCAGCCTCCCGGGGACAGCATCCTACGAGCAGTACTTC. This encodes CASSLPGTASYEQYF.

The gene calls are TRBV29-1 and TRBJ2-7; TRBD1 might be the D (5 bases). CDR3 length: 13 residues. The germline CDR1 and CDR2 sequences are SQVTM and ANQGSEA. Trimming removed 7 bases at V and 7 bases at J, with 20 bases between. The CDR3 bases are TGCAGCGCCGACAGTCCCAGTGGGATGGAGCAGTACTTC. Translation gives CSADSPSGMEQYF.

Written as DNA, the CDR3 is TGTGCCAGCAGAAATACAGGGGGAGCAGATACGCAGTATTTT. Its protein is CASRNTGGADTQYF. V usage is TRBV28 and J usage is TRBJ2-3, with TRBD1 matching 8 bases. The length of the CDR3 is 14 residues. CDR1 and CDR2 from the germline V gene are MDHEN and SYDVKM. The trim removed 6 bases at V and 4 bases at J, leaving 6 bases unmatched.

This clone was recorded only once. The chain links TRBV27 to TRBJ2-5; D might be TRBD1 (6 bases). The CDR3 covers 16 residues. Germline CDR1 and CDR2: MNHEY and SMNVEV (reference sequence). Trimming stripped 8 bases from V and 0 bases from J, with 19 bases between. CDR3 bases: TGTGCCAGCCGGGAACAGGGTAAACCCTACCAAGAGACCCAGTACTTC. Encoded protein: CASREQGKPYQETQYF.

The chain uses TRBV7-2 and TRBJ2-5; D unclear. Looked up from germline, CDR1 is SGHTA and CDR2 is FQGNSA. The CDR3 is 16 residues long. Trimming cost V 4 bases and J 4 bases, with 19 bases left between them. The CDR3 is CASSSLGRGKPETQYF. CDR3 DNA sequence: TGTGCCAGCAGCTCTTTAGGTCGTGGGAAACCAGAGACCCAGTACTTC.

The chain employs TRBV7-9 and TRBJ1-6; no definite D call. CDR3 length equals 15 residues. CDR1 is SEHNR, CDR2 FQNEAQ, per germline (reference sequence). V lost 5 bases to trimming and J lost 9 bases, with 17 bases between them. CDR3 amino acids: CASSVRNSGVSPLHF. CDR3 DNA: TGTGCCAGCAGCGTACGTAACTCCGGGGTTTCACCCCTCCACTTT. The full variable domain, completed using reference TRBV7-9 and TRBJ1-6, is DTGVSQNPRHKITKRGQNVTFRCDPISEHNRLYWYRQTLGQGPEFLTYFQNEAQLEKSRLLSDRFSAERPKGSFSTLEIQRTEQGDSAMYLCASSVRNSGVSPLHFGNGTRLTVT.

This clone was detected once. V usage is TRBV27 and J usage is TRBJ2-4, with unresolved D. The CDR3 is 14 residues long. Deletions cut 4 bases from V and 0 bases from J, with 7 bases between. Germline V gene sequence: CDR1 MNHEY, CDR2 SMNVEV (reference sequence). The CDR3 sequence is CASSSNLAKNIQYF. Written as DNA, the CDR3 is TGTGCCAGCAGTTCGAACCTAGCCAAAAACATTCAGTACTTC.

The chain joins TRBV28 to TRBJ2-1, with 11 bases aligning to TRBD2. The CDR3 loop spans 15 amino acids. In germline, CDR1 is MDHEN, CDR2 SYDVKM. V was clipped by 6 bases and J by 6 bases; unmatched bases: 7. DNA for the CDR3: TGTGCCAGCAGGTTTAGCGGGAGGGCCCTCAATGAGCAGTTCTTC. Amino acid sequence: CASRFSGRALNEQFF.

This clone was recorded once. Written as DNA, the CDR3 is TGTGCCAGCAGTGCGACGCGGGGTGTGAACACTGAAGCTTTCTTT. Encoded protein: CASSATRGVNTEAFF. This chain connects TRBV6-5 to TRBJ1-1; no clear D gene. V was shortened by 5 bases and J by 0 bases, with 13 bases between the two germline ends. CDR1 is MNHEY and CDR2 is SVGAGI in the germline V gene. This CDR3 is built from 15 residues.

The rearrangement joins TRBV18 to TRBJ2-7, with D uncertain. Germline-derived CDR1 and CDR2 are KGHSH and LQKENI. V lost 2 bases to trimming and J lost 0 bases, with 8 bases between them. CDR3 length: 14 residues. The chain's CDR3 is CASSPVSASYEQYF. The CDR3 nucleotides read TGTGCCAGCTCACCAGTTTCTGCCTCCTACGAGCAGTACTTC.

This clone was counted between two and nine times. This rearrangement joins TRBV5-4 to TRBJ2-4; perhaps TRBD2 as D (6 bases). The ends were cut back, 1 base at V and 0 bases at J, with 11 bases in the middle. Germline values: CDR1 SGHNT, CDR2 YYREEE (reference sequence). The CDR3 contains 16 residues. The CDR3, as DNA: TGTGCCAGCAGCTTGAATAGCGGTTTAGCCAAAAACATTCAGTACTTC. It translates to CASSLNSGLAKNIQYF.

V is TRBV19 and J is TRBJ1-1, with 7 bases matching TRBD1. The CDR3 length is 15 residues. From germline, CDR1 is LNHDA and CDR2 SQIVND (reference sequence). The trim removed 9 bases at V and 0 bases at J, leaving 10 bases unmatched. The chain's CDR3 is CASTNRGRMNTEAFF. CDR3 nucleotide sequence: TGTGCCAGCACGAACAGGGGACGGATGAACACTGAAGCTTTCTTT. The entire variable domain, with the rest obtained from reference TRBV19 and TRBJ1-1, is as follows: DGGITQSPKYLFRKEGQNVTLSCEQNLNHDAMYWYRQDPGQGLRLIYYSQIVNDFQKGDIAEGYSVSREKKESFPLTVTSAQKNPTAFYLCASTNRGRMNTEAFFGQGTRLTVV.

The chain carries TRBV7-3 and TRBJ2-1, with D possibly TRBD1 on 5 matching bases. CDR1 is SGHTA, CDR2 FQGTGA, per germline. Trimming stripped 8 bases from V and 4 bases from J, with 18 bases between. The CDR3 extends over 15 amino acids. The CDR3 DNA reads TGTGCCAGCGCCAGGGCGCAGTCCACTTACAATGAGCAGTTCTTC. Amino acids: CASARAQSTYNEQFF.

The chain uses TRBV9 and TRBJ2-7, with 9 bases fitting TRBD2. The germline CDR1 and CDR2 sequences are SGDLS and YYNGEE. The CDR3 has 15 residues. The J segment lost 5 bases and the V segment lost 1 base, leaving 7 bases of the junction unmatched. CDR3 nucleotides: TGTGCCAGCAGCGTATCGGCGGGGGGGCCCCACGAGCAGTACTTC. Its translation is CASSVSAGGPHEQYF.

The CDR3 region is CASSLDGRTAGELFF. As DNA, the CDR3 is TGCGCCAGCAGCTTGGACGGCAGGACGGCCGGGGAGCTGTTTTTT. The rearrangement joins TRBV5-1 to TRBJ2-2, with D unclear. The V and J ends lost 0 bases and 6 bases respectively, with 12 bases between them. Germline CDR1 reads SGHRS; CDR2 reads YFSETQ. This CDR3 has 15 amino acids.

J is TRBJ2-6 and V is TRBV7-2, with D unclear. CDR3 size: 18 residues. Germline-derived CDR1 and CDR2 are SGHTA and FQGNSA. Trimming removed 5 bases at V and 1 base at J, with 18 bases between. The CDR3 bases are TGTGCCAGCAGCCAGTTTCGTGATTTCCGTTCTGGGGCCAACGTCCTGACTTTC. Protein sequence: CASSQFRDFRSGANVLTF.

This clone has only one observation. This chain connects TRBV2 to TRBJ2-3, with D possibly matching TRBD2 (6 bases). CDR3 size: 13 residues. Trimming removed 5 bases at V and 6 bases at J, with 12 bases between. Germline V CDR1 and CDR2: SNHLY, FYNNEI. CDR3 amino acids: CASSKTLADTQYF. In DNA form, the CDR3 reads TGTGCCAGCAGTAAAACACTAGCTGATACGCAGTATTTT.

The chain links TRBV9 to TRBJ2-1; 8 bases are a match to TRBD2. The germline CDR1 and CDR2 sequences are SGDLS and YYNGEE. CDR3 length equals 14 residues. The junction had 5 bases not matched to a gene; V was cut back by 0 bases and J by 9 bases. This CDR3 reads CASSVGTSLSEQFF. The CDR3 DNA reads TGTGCCAGCAGCGTAGGGACTAGCCTCAGTGAGCAGTTCTTC.